This paragraph reports one T cell receptor (beta chain). Its antigen is not yet known. Base qualities were left out, and no much larger clone turns up one base away. The entry originates in a study of blood T cell repertoires in COVID-19 (dated by TCRdb to the early 2020s). Study-level background: Collaborator samples came from the United States, Italy and Spain and covered acute and convalescent phases of COVID-19. The material from the prospective study consisted of cDNA or gDNA derived from T cells, B-cell-depleted T cells, or PBMCs. Subjects who had been exposed to COVID-19, were actively infected with it, or had recovered from it provided the deeply sampled blood TCRbeta repertoires that made up the dataset. The repertoires were released in a freely available public database meant as a resource for research on the immune response to SARS-CoV-2. Samples came from the ongoing ImmuneRACE study (first 160 participants) plus 1,254 subjects from 6 global collaborators. Nearly every sample came with metadata listing a de-identified subject ID, COVID-19 status, age in years and sex. Where available, HLA class I and class II types were obtained from metadata supplied by the sample provider rather than from assay-based typing.

The immunoSEQ Assay, a bias-controlled multiplex PCR, was used to amplify TCRbeta CDR3 regions from genomic DNA. Per the authors' processing: Within the assay, amplification of reference gene primers was used to estimate how many nucleated cells each sample contained. Sequence reads were collapsed and filtered to measure the absolute abundance of every unique TCRbeta CDR3 rearrangement. Productive Simpson clonality was computed per sample as the square root of Simpson's diversity index over productive rearrangements. TCRdb limited this immuneACCESS table to in-frame rearrangements with V and J called. A share of clones is missing; checked studies link under half to unresolved V genes, and the rest is unexplained. D and trimming were read from the DNA, whereas the V and J calls and clone size are those reported in that table. The sample data list roughly 150,000 clones, and around 89% of these were observed just once. About 10% of the sample belongs to the ten largest clones.

The collaborating institutions used their own protocols to collect whole blood in K2EDTA tubes. Collaborator samples were shipped for TCRbeta analysis as frozen whole blood, isolated PBMCs, or DNA extracted from either sample type. Study-level results and caveats: The amount of clinical and demographic metadata varied by source and participant and was provided uncurated.

Sequences were obtained from peripheral blood. The sequence was obtained from a woman older than 75 with acute or convalescent COVID-19.

The CDR3 corresponds to CATHRGTFEKLFF. The DNA is TGTGCCACCCACAGGGGGACCTTTGAAAAACTGTTTTTT. The chain joins TRBV19 to TRBJ1-4, with 8 middle bases fitting TRBD1. Including cysteine and phenylalanine, the CDR3 has 13 amino acids. The kept DNA is CDR3 alone, 39 bases in frame from the first base. CDR1 LNHDA and CDR2 SQIVND were looked up in the germline V gene (reference sequence). Trimming leaves V shorter by 10 bases and J shorter by 7 bases, with the junction holding 8 bases beyond the gene matches.